This TCR beta chain was found in a study of cytomegalovirus exposure and HLA in healthy donors. Study in general: An earlier analysis found fewer than 140 million unique TCR beta sequences from approximately 200 million T cells. Study conclusions and caveats: Immune exposure data for these donors was limited to CMV serostatus.

In the case of this clone: Antigen specificity is unknown.

Vbeta (60) and Jbeta (13) primers were used in the PCR. Using immunoSEQ multiplex PCR, the repertoire was profiled, and TCRdb retains in-frame clones only, with some absent. The repertoire consists of 100,000 to 150,000 clones, with 75% to 85% occurring once and the leading ten covering about 1.9%. The CDR3 loop spans 15 amino acids. V lost 1 base, J lost 3 bases, and 12 bases lay in between. CDR1 is SGHTA and CDR2 is FQGNSA in the germline V gene. Sequencing was carried out using PBMCs. The chain links TRBV7-2 to TRBJ2-5; tentatively, D is TRBD2 (5 bases). The TCR sequence derives from a middle-aged man in good health and CMV-seronegative. CDR3 DNA: TGTGCCAGCAGCTTAGTTGGGCTAGCAAAAGAGACCCAGTACTTC. Protein sequence: CASSLVGLAKETQYF.